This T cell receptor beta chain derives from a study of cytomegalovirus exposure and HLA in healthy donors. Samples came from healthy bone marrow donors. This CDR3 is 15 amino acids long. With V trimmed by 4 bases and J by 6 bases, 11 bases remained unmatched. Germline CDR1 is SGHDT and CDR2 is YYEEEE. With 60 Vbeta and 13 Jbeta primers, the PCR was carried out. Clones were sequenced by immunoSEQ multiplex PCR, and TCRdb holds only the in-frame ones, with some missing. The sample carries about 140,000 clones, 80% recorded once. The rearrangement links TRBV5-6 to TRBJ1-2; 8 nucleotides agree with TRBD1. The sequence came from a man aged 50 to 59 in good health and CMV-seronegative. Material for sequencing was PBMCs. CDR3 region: CASSGRTGRFDGYTF. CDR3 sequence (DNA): TGTGCCAGCAGCGGACGGACAGGGCGTTTTGATGGCTACACCTTC.